A selection of T cell receptor beta chains follows, all from one sample in a study of blood T cell repertoires in COVID-19. Clones were sequenced by immunoSEQ multiplex PCR, and TCRdb holds only the in-frame ones, with some missing. The repertoire consists of tens of thousands of clones, with about four fifths occurring once and the leading ten covering 25% to 30%. Sequencing input: peripheral blood. These receptor sequences come from a woman of 80 years or more with active or convalescent COVID-19. The conserved cysteine and the conserved F or W are not part of the CDR3 here. A D gene is named only where the DNA matches it firmly.

length,J,V,D,CDR3
11,TRBJ1-5,TRBV2,NA,ASTLSGVQPQH
13,TRBJ2-1,TRBV6-5,TRBD2,ASAREGLSYNEQF
11,TRBJ1-1,TRBV5-4,TRBD1,ASSLAGTDEAF
14,TRBJ2-3,TRBV7-2,TRBD1,ASSLGDRGRPDTQY
13,TRBJ2-1,TRBV7-8,NA,ASRPAGVSYNEQF
15,TRBJ2-6,TRBV7-3,NA,ASSPYPGVRGANVLT
16,TRBJ1-2,TRBV30,NA,ACPGEILIREANYGYT
13,TRBJ2-5,TRBV27,NA,ASSLRTGVQETQY
12,TRBJ1-1,TRBV19,NA,ASSIIGGWTEAF
14,TRBJ1-5,TRBV7-8,NA,ASSTRQVLGGLPQH
10,TRBJ1-5,TRBV24-1,NA,ATSDPNQPQH
11,TRBJ1-5,TRBV6-4,NA,ASSGGSNQPQH
11,TRBJ2-3,TRBV6-5,NA,ASSMAQRDTQY
11,TRBJ2-5,TRBV5-4,NA,ASSYGPQETQY
14,TRBJ2-3,TRBV7-9,NA,ASSRQSGGQTDTQY
14,TRBJ1-3,TRBV3-1/TRBV3-2,TRBD1,ASSQCLQGAGNTIY
14,TRBJ1-5,TRBV27,NA,ASSSLGQSGNQPQH
12,TRBJ2-5,TRBV6-2/TRBV6-3,TRBD2,ASSYGGGQETQY
13,TRBJ1-1,TRBV7-8,NA,ASSFYTDKNTEAF
11,TRBJ1-2,TRBV7-6,TRBD1,ASSLTGDYGYT
14,TRBJ2-3,TRBV10-1,NA,ASSELLGAGTDTQY
12,TRBJ2-2,TRBV9,NA,ASSVGGNTGELF
11,TRBJ2-5,TRBV3-1/TRBV3-2,TRBD2,ASSPTSGMTQY
14,TRBJ2-4,TRBV28,NA,ASSFSEFLAKNIQY
12,TRBJ1-2,TRBV3-1/TRBV3-2,NA,ASSHRTYFYGYT
11,TRBJ1-2,TRBV19,TRBD1,ASSPGTGYGYT
11,TRBJ1-4,TRBV29-1,TRBD1,SVGDRVNEKLF
11,TRBJ2-1,TRBV10-3,TRBD2,AINPGLAGGLF
13,TRBJ2-2,TRBV7-7,NA,ASSAGAEWGGELF
12,TRBJ2-5,TRBV6-5,TRBD1,ASRRTGGQETQY
15,TRBJ2-7,TRBV4-3,TRBD1,ASSQDRARDRGYEQY
14,TRBJ2-3,TRBV28,TRBD1,ASSLDRGVFTDTQY
13,TRBJ2-2,TRBV7-8,NA,ASSLVPQGVGELF
11,TRBJ2-7,TRBV5-1,NA,ASSLDVSYEQY
10,TRBJ2-5,TRBV21-1,NA,AAFRVQETQY
9,TRBJ1-1,TRBV10-1,NA,ARGSSPGPF
10,TRBJ1-2,TRBV2,NA,ASSETVRGYT
14,TRBJ1-4,TRBV10-3,TRBD1,AISAAGGRTNEKLF
14,TRBJ2-2,TRBV7-2,TRBD2,ASSLPAGVNTGELF
12,TRBJ2-1,TRBV18,NA,ASSPELLYNEQF
12,TRBJ2-5,TRBV5-1,TRBD2,ASSQGTSGGPQY
16,TRBJ2-1,TRBV6-2/TRBV6-3,TRBD2,ASSYGGLAGVFYNEQF
11,TRBJ2-7,TRBV18,NA,ASSPVTVYEQY
13,TRBJ2-2,TRBV6-5,TRBD2,ASRREGWNTGELF
9,TRBJ2-1,TRBV7-9,TRBD1,ASSWDRGGF
12,TRBJ1-6,TRBV19,NA,ASRGLVDNSPLH
12,TRBJ1-6,TRBV2,NA,ASGGSSYNSPLH
15,TRBJ2-5,TRBV7-9,TRBD2,ASSLAGTSGRMTTQY
13,TRBJ1-5,TRBV5-1,NA,ASSASGGNNQPQH
12,TRBJ2-2,TRBV7-8,NA,ASSRILNTGELF
13,TRBJ2-3,TRBV6-2/TRBV6-3,NA,ASSHPPTGSFTQY
12,TRBJ1-2,TRBV6-5,TRBD1,ASRRDRGSIGYT